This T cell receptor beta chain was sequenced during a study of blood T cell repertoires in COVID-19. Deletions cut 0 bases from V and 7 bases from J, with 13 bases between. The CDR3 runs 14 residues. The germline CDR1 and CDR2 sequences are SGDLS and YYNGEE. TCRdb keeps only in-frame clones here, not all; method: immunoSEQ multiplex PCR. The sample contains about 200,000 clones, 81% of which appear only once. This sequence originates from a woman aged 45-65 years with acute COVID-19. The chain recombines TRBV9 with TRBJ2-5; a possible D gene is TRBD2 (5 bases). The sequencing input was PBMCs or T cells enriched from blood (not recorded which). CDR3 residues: CASSVGPTEGTQYF. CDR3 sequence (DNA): TGTGCCAGCAGCGTAGGTCCGACCGAGGGGACCCAGTACTTC.